A single sample is the source of the 23 T cell receptor beta chains below, sequenced in a study of human T cells and chemical hapten exposure. A single record per CDR3 protein comes from TCRdb applying MiXCR to the RACE reads. The repertoire consists of 180,000 or so distinct CDR3 sequences, with approximately 29% occurring once and the leading ten covering less than 3.5%. Specified time point: pre-sensitization, week 0. Treatment denoted: therapeutic diphenylcyclopropenone sensitization with weekly scalp DPC. The sample here was whole blood, taken in connection with sensitization to the hapten diphenylcyclopropenone (DPC). These receptor sequences come from a woman aged 25 to 39 with alopecia areata. Some clones in this sample may be carry-over from other donors' samples.

This clonotype turned up a few times. The chain combines TRBV4-2 with TRBJ1-4; possibly TRBD1 for D (6 bases). CDR1 and CDR2 (germline): LGHNA, YNFKEQ. V lost 1 base and J 4 bases, leaving 13 bases between the germline ends. The length of the CDR3 is 16 residues. CDR3 DNA sequence: TGTGCCAGCAGCCAAGCCCTCAGGGGTGATAATGAAAAACTGTTTTTT. This encodes CASSQALRGDNEKLFF.

The chain joins TRBV3-1 to TRBJ2-2; 12 nucleotides agree with TRBD2. From germline, CDR1 is LGHDT and CDR2 YNNKEL (reference sequence). V dropped 1 base and J dropped 3; count of bases not matched to a gene: 0. The CDR3 runs to 16 residues. The DNA for the CDR3 is TGTGCCAGCAGCCAAGCTAGCGGGGGGGACACCGGGGAGCTGTTTTTT. It yields the protein CASSQASGGDTGELFF.

This clonotype showed up just a few times. This rearrangement joins TRBV6-5 to TRBJ2-7; TRBD1 agrees at 8 bases. CDR3 length: 15 residues. J gave up 6 bases and V 6 bases, and 13 bases lay outside the gene matches. Germline CDR1 and CDR2: MNHEY and SVGAGI. CDR3 in DNA: TGTGCCAGCAGGCCAGGAGACAGGGGAGGTGGCGAGCAGTACTTC. It is translated as CASRPGDRGGGEQYF.

Only a few counts were recorded for this clonotype. The chain joins TRBV19 to TRBJ2-2; the D is unclear. Trimming took 6 bases from V and 6 from J, leaving 14 bases between them. Germline V lookup: CDR1 LNHDA, CDR2 SQIVND (reference sequence). This CDR3 is 14 amino acids long. CDR3 in amino acids: CASSGWARSGELFF. DNA for the CDR3: TGTGCCAGTAGCGGTTGGGCCCGATCCGGGGAGCTGTTTTTT.

This rearrangement joins TRBV4-3 to TRBJ2-1; D may be TRBD2 (5 bases). The CDR3 sequence is 13 residues long. CDR1 and CDR2 (germline): LGHNA, YSLEER. Trimming cost V 1 base and J 6 bases, with 7 bases left between them. The CDR3 coding sequence is TGCGCCAGCAGCCAAGTGGGAGCCAATGAGCAGTTCTTC. It encodes CASSQVGANEQFF.

This clonotype was detected ten times or more. The genes are TRBV7-2 and TRBJ2-7, with D perhaps assigned TRBD1 or TRBD2 (5 bases each). CDR1 SGHTA and CDR2 FQGNSA come from the germline V gene. V gave up 3 bases and J gave up 3 bases, with 9 bases separating them. There are 13 residues in the CDR3. CDR3 residues: CASSFGTFYEQYF. In nucleotides, the CDR3 is TGTGCCAGCAGCTTCGGGACCTTCTACGAGCAGTACTTC.

This clonotype was recorded a few times. The J gene is TRBJ1-1, the V gene TRBV6-5, with D perhaps matching TRBD1 (6 bases). The ends were cut back, 6 bases at V and 10 bases at J, with 24 bases in the middle. Germline V gene data show CDR1 as MNHEY and CDR2 as SVGAGI. The CDR3 has 15 amino acids. CDR3 sequence (DNA): TGTGCCAGCAGGGACCCCGGGACAACCATTCATGGAGCTTTCTTT. This encodes CASRDPGTTIHGAFF.

The chain carries TRBV6-5 and TRBJ2-1; D assignment may be TRBD1 or TRBD2 (5 bases each). The CDR3 extends over 16 amino acids. Trimming removed 4 bases at V and 4 bases at J, with 17 bases between. Germline assignment: CDR1 MNHEY and CDR2 SVGAGI. As DNA, the CDR3 is TGTGCCAGCAGTTCAGGGCTGGTGACGGGGTACAATGAGCAGTTCTTC. This codes for CASSSGLVTGYNEQFF.

V usage is TRBV29-1 and J usage is TRBJ2-7; TRBD2 aligns across 8 bases. CDR1 is SQVTM, CDR2 ANQGSEA, per germline. This CDR3 contains 13 residues. The junction had 4 bases not matched to a gene; V was cut back by 3 bases and J by 3 bases. The CDR3 DNA sequence: TGCAGCGTTGATGGTAGCGGGGACTACGAGCAGTACTTC. This sequence encodes CSVDGSGDYEQYF.

There are a few counts of this clonotype. The chain employs TRBV6-2 or TRBV6-3 and TRBJ1-5; TRBD1 is a possible D gene (6 bases). This CDR3 comprises 16 residues. Germline V lookup: CDR1 MNHEY, CDR2 SVGEGT. V lost 2 bases, J lost 5 bases, and 16 bases lay in between. CDR3 amino acids: CASSYRGQGPDQPQHF. In DNA, the CDR3 is TGTGCCAGCAGTTACCGGGGGCAGGGGCCGGATCAGCCCCAGCATTTT.

The table lists this clonotype with a few counts. The chain recombines TRBV20-1 with TRBJ1-5; D is unresolved. Looked up from germline, CDR1 is DFQATT and CDR2 is SNEGSKA (reference sequence). This CDR3 has 13 residues. Trimming cost V 3 bases and J 6 bases, with 12 bases left between them. CDR3 coding DNA: TGCAGTGCTAGGGAGGCTGTTGGTCAGCCCCAGCATTTT. Residues: CSAREAVGQPQHF.

This clonotype was observed a few times. This chain uses TRBV27 with TRBJ1-2; D remains ambiguous. V dropped 8 bases and J dropped 3 bases, with 16 bases sitting between them. CDR1 is MNHEY, CDR2 SMNVEV, per germline (reference sequence). This CDR3 has 14 residues. The CDR3, as DNA: TGTGCCAGCTCTCGGGATATTGGCCACTATGGCTACACCTTC. It translates to CASSRDIGHYGYTF.

This chain links TRBV2 with TRBJ2-7, with D possibly TRBD1 on 5 matching bases. This CDR3 region has 18 residues. The V gene lost 6 bases and the J gene lost 0 bases, with 24 bases spanning the gap. The germline CDR1 and CDR2 sequences are SNHLY and FYNNEI. CDR3 nucleotide sequence: TGTGCCAGCAGCCCTCCACGCTATCCGACAGTAAACTCCTACGAGCAGTACTTC. This translates into CASSPPRYPTVNSYEQYF. Full variable domain (missing parts from reference TRBV2 and TRBJ2-7): EPEVTQTPSHQVTQMGQEVILRCVPISNHLYFYWYRQILGQKVEFLVSFYNNEISEKSEIFDDQFSVERPDGSNFTLKIRSTKLEDSAMYFCASSPPRYPTVNSYEQYFGPGTRLTVT.

The genes are TRBV12-3 or TRBV12-4 and TRBJ2-2; D gene unclear. V gave up 6 bases and J gave up 0 bases, with 17 bases separating them. The CDR3 consists of 17 residues. Written as DNA, the CDR3 is TGTGCCAGCAGCCCCCCCTTCCCGGTCTCGAACACCGGGGAGCTGTTTTTT. Encoded protein: CASSPPFPVSNTGELFF.

This clonotype showed up just a few times. CDR3 amino acids: CASNPGLAVNNEQFF. The CDR3 nucleotides are TGTGCCAGCAACCCGGGACTAGCGGTTAACAATGAGCAGTTCTTC. The rearrangement joins TRBV6-2 or TRBV6-3 to TRBJ2-1; 11 bases are a match to TRBD2. The CDR3 covers 15 residues. The V and J ends lost 7 bases and 5 bases, in that order; junction bases with no gene match: 7. The germline CDR1 and CDR2 sequences are MNHEY and SVGEGT.

The rearrangement joins TRBV27 to TRBJ1-1; tentative D call: TRBD1 (6 bases). The CDR3 is 13 amino acids. CDR1 and CDR2 from the germline V gene are MNHEY and SMNVEV (reference sequence). V lost 8 bases to trimming and J lost 11 bases, with 21 bases between them. The CDR3 is CASRETGRVFAFF. Here the CDR3 DNA reads TGTGCCAGCCGCGAGACAGGTCGGGTCTTCGCTTTCTTT.

The V call is TRBV5-1, the J call TRBJ2-3; D might be TRBD2 (6 bases). The CDR3 runs to 12 residues. The germline V gene has CDR1 SGHRS and CDR2 YFSETQ. The germline V and J ends were trimmed by 5 bases and 4 bases, with 8 bases remaining between them. The DNA for the CDR3 is TGCGCCAGCAGGAGGGACTCAGATACGCAGTATTTT. Translated: CASRRDSDTQYF.

The chain carries TRBV5-5 and TRBJ2-5; 8 nucleotides align to TRBD1. Germline assignment: CDR1 SGHKS and CDR2 YYEKEE (reference sequence). This CDR3 is 16 amino acids long. Losses at the gene ends were 1 base for V and 5 bases for J; bases not matched to a gene: 10. CDR3 amino acids: CASSLRPTGGRETQYF. CDR3 in DNA: TGTGCCAGCAGCTTGAGGCCAACAGGGGGTAGGGAGACCCAGTACTTC.

Details on this clonotype: Without the conserved terminal phenylalanine or tryptophan, this CDR3 likely stems from a read error. The chain employs TRBV6-1 and TRBJ1-5; TRBD1 is a possible D gene (5 bases). Trimming removed 7 bases from V and 7 bases from J, with 14 bases in between. Germline assignment: CDR1 MNHNS and CDR2 SASEGT. The CDR3 consists of 13 residues. CDR3 nucleotides: TGTGCCAGCAACCTGCAGGGTGACCAGCCCCAGCATTCT. Translation gives CASNLQGDQPQHS.

The gene calls are TRBV29-1 and TRBJ1-6, with D unresolved. Trimming left V 1 base short and J 14 bases short, with 15 bases between. The CDR3 is 13 residues long. Per germline, CDR1 SQVTM and CDR2 ANQGSEA. The CDR3 loop is CSVEVTEGTALHF. CDR3 coding DNA: TGCAGCGTTGAAGTAACTGAGGGAACAGCCCTCCACTTT. Supplemented by reference TRBV29-1 and TRBJ1-6, the full variable domain reads SAVISQKPSRDICQRGTSLTIQCQVDSQVTMMFWYRQQPGQSLTLIATANQGSEATYESGFVIDKFPISRPNLTFSTLTVSNMSPEDSSIYLCSVEVTEGTALHFGNGTRLTVT.

This clonotype was seen a handful of times. The V call is TRBV5-5, the J call TRBJ2-2; 7 bases fit TRBD2. Unmatched junction bases numbered 5, after V lost 1 base and J lost 5 bases. The CDR3 sequence is 15 residues long. The germline V gene has CDR1 SGHKS and CDR2 YYEKEE (reference sequence). The CDR3 sequence: CASSLRTSETGELFF. The DNA of the CDR3 is TGTGCCAGCAGCTTGAGGACTAGTGAGACCGGGGAGCTGTTTTTT.

The chain recombines TRBV29-1 with TRBJ1-1; D gene uncertain. The germline CDR1 and CDR2 sequences are SQVTM and ANQGSEA. Trimming left V 4 bases short and J 6 bases short, with 9 bases between. This CDR3 is 11 amino acids long. The CDR3 sequence is CSVVSFAEAFF. The CDR3 nucleotides read TGCAGCGTTGTGAGTTTCGCTGAAGCTTTCTTT.

The chain combines TRBV10-3 with TRBJ1-2, with TRBD1 matching 9 bases. With 6 bases clipped from V and 7 bases from J, the junction kept 3 bases outside the gene matches. CDR3 size: 12 residues. The germline CDR1 and CDR2 sequences are ENHRY and SYGVKD. CDR3 DNA: TGTGCCATCAGCCCGGGACAGGGTGGCTACACCTTC. Encoded protein: CAISPGQGGYTF.